The next 17 T cell receptor beta chains were all read from a single sample in a study of Tregs in tolerant kidney transplant recipients. Assay used: immunoSEQ multiplex PCR; TCRdb lists only in-frame clones, some missing. The table counts 30,000 or so clones; approximately 15% lies in the top ten. The material sequenced was CD8+ T cells from blood, taken before the transplant. These receptors were collected from a human donor who received a combined kidney and bone marrow transplant.

Notes on this clone: Sequencing ends 3 residues short of the CDR3 end; the germline J gene provides the rest. This chain links TRBV20-1 with TRBJ2-7; the match to TRBD2 covers 7 bases. The CDR3 totals 15 residues. V dropped 4 bases and J dropped 3; count of bases not matched to a gene: 12. Germline V lookup: CDR1 DFQATT, CDR2 SNEGSKA (reference sequence). The CDR3 region is CSAILSGITNYEQYF. CDR3 bases read: TGCAGTGCTATACTCAGCGGGATAACCAACTACGAG.

In regard to this clone: Read coverage stops 3 residues before the CDR3 terminus; the germline J gene supplies the remainder. The chain combines TRBV29-1 with TRBJ2-2, with D uncertain. The germline V and J ends were trimmed by 3 bases and 1 base, with 6 bases remaining between them. The CDR3 is 13 residues long. Germline-derived CDR1 and CDR2 are SQVTM and ANQGSEA. CDR3 DNA, as far as it was read: TGCAGCGTTGATCCCATGAACACCGGGGAG. Its protein is CSVDPMNTGE. The entire CDR3 protein is CSVDPMNTGELFF.

On this clone: Read data end 3 residues before the CDR3 end; the end is taken from the germline J gene. V gene TRBV11-2 combines with J gene TRBJ2-7, with D perhaps TRBD1 (6 bases). This CDR3 has 15 residues. V was clipped by 5 bases and J by 1 base, with 15 bases between them. Germline-derived CDR1 and CDR2 are SGHAT and FQNNGV. This CDR3 is CASSTRTVDSYEQYF. The CDR3 DNA, read in part, is TGTGCCAGCAGCACCCGGACAGTCGATTCCTACGAG.

The sequenced CDR3 bases are TGTGCCAGCAGCCTTCCAGGAGGTCCCAAAAACATT. Translation: CASSLPGGPKNI. The full CDR3 sequence reads CASSLPGGPKNIQYF. The J gene is TRBJ2-4, the V gene TRBV7-2, with a possible D match to TRBD2 (5 bases). The read halts 3 residues ahead of the CDR3 end, with the missing end drawn from the germline J gene. The V gene lost 5 bases and the J gene lost 2 bases, with 13 bases spanning the gap. Germline V gene lookup returns CDR1 SGHTA and CDR2 FQGNSA. The CDR3 has 15 residues.

Concerning this clone itself: The read ends 3 residues before the CDR3 terminus; that terminus is restored from the germline J gene. The chain carries TRBV6-1 and TRBJ2-7, with 8 bases fitting TRBD1. The CDR3 loop spans 16 amino acids. The germline V gene has CDR1 MNHNS and CDR2 SASEGT. The V gene end was trimmed by 3 bases and the J gene end by 0 bases; junction bases not matched to a gene: 7. The CDR3: CASSEDRVFSSYEQYF. Incomplete CDR3 DNA: TGTGCCAGCAGTGAGGACAGGGTGTTTAGCTCCTACGAG.

A note on this clone: An end of the junction differs from the germline gene, which may be a read error. The CDR3 sequence: CASSAPRRGAEGNTIYF. Partial CDR3 DNA: TGTGCTAGCAGCGCCCCCCGCCGGGGGGCTGAAGGAAACACC. The chain joins TRBV7-7 to TRBJ1-3, with D perhaps TRBD1 (6 bases). The observed sequence ends 3 residues before the CDR3 terminus, with the missing tail filled in from the germline J gene. Germline CDR1 SSHAT, CDR2 FNYEAQ (reference sequence). This CDR3 region has 17 residues.

Regarding this clone: The read terminates 3 residues ahead of where the CDR3 ends, so the germline J gene completes it. V gene TRBV6-2 or TRBV6-3 combines with J gene TRBJ2-1; 7 bases are a match to TRBD2. Trimming took 6 bases from V and 4 from J; bases not matched to a gene: 6. Germline CDR1 MNHEY, CDR2 SVGEGT. The CDR3 length is 14 residues. The CDR3 protein is CASRFPAGYNEQFF. The part of the CDR3 DNA that was read is TGTGCCAGCAGATTCCCAGCGGGGTACAATGAG.

This chain's CDR3 is CASSLMKGPYNEQFF. CDR3 bases read: TGTGCCAGCAGCTTGATGAAAGGGCCATACAATGAG. V gene TRBV7-2 combines with J gene TRBJ2-1; D ambiguous. The read finishes 3 residues shy of the CDR3 end, and the germline J gene is used to complete it. The CDR3 length is 15 residues. Between the trimmed V and J ends, which lost 3 bases and 4 bases, there was a span of 13 bases. Germline V gene data show CDR1 as SGHTA and CDR2 as FQGNSA.

The CDR3 bases that were read are TGTGCCAGCAGTGAGAACACAGTCGAGATGAACACTGAA. Amino acid sequence: CASSENTVEMNTE. The whole CDR3 sequence reads CASSENTVEMNTEAFF. The chain is built from TRBV2 and TRBJ1-1, with unresolved D. The CDR3 goes on 3 residues after the read ends, and that part is filled in from the germline J gene. Germline CDR1 and CDR2: SNHLY and FYNNEI. Trimming took off 3 bases at V and 0 bases at J, with 14 bases between the two ends. There are 16 residues in the CDR3.

On this clone itself: The read terminates 3 residues ahead of where the CDR3 ends, so the germline J gene completes it. This chain links TRBV19 with TRBJ2-7; TRBD2 matches at 15 bases. The germline V gene has CDR1 LNHDA and CDR2 SQIVND (reference sequence). The CDR3 runs 17 residues. V lost 5 bases, J lost 2 bases, and 7 bases stayed unmatched. Incomplete CDR3 DNA: TGTGCCAGTAGTTTCGGGACTAGCGGGAGGAATGCCTACGAG. Translated: CASSFGTSGRNAYE. Given in full, the CDR3 is CASSFGTSGRNAYEQYF.

Details on this clone: Read sequence stops 3 residues before the CDR3 end, and the germline J gene provides the missing end. V gene TRBV30 combines with J gene TRBJ2-7, with D hard to call. The length of the CDR3 is 12 residues. Germline CDR1 reads GTSNPN; CDR2 reads SVGIG (reference sequence). V lost 3 bases to trimming and J lost 0 bases, with 6 bases between them. CDR3 bases read: TGTGCCTGGAGGATCGGCTCCTACGAG. Its protein is CAWRIGSYE. The full CDR3 protein is CAWRIGSYEQYF.

For this clone: Read sequence stops 3 residues before the CDR3 end, and the germline J gene provides the missing end. This chain uses TRBV2 with TRBJ2-1; 10 bases match TRBD2. The J segment lost 2 bases and the V segment lost 1 base, leaving 2 bases of the junction unmatched. The germline gives CDR1 SNHLY, CDR2 FYNNEI. The CDR3 is 16 amino acids. CDR3 residues: CASSEELAGTYNEQFF. CDR3 bases read: TGTGCCAGCAGTGAAGAACTAGCGGGGACCTACAATGAG. Based on the CDR3 plus reference TRBV2 and TRBJ2-1, the full variable domain is EPEVTQTPSHQVTQMGQEVILRCVPISNHLYFYWYRQILGQKVEFLVSFYNNEISEKSEIFDDQFSVERPDGSNFTLKIRSTKLEDSAMYFCASSEELAGTYNEQFFGPGTRLTVL.

CDR3 protein: CASSLASWETQYF. Partial CDR3 DNA: TGTGCCAGCAGTTTAGCTAGTTGGGAGACC. The V gene is TRBV28, the J gene TRBJ2-5, with D unresolved. Sequencing ends 3 residues short of the CDR3 end; the germline J gene provides the rest. The CDR3 is 13 residues long. Germline CDR1 and CDR2: MDHEN and SYDVKM. The V gene lost 2 bases and the J gene lost 5 bases, with 9 bases spanning the gap.

In regard to this clone: From the germline J gene comes the end of the CDR3, since the read stops 3 residues before it. This sequence joins TRBV29-1 and TRBJ2-2; TRBD1 matches at 8 bases. CDR1 is SQVTM, CDR2 ANQGSEA, per germline. The CDR3 is 14 residues long. With V trimmed by 5 bases and J by 0 bases, 2 bases remained unmatched. The CDR3 is CSVTGGSNTGELFF. CDR3 DNA (partial): TGCAGCGTTACAGGGGGTTCGAACACCGGGGAG.

With respect to this clone: The read finishes 3 residues shy of the CDR3 end, and the germline J gene is used to complete it. The chain employs TRBV18 and TRBJ2-7; no firm D call. The CDR3 extends over 16 amino acids. Trimming left V 2 bases short and J 0 bases short, with 14 bases between. Germline CDR1 and CDR2: KGHSH and LQKENI. The CDR3 bases that were read are TGTGCCAGCTCACCAAAGGAGCAGGATCTCTCCTACGAG. As protein: CASSPKEQDLSYE. The CDR3 as a whole reads CASSPKEQDLSYEQYF.

With respect to this clone: The DNA ends 3 residues before the CDR3 does, and the rest of the CDR3 is filled in from the germline J gene. The chain has TRBV7-9 and TRBJ2-1, with TRBD1 matching over 7 bases. Germline V gene sequence: CDR1 SEHNR, CDR2 FQNEAQ (reference sequence). The length of the CDR3 is 15 residues. After removal of 5 bases from V and 3 bases from J, the junction contained 7 bases not matched to a gene. The sequenced CDR3 bases are TGTGCCAGCAGCGGGGGACAGCTATTCTACAATGAG. Translated, it gives CASSGGQLFYNE. The whole CDR3 is CASSGGQLFYNEQFF.

This clone is labeled medium-sized based on frequency. The DNA read from the CDR3 is TGTGCCAGCAGCCTGGGACAGGGGGAC. Translated, it gives CASSLGQGD. The full CDR3 is CASSLGQGDYTF. The chain links TRBV12-3 or TRBV12-4 to TRBJ1-2; 11 nucleotides agree with TRBD1. The read terminates 3 residues before the CDR3 end, so the remaining end is supplied by the germline J gene. CDR3 length equals 12 residues.